A single sample is the source of the 14 T cell receptor beta chains below, sequenced in a study of blood T cells in healthy people across ages (dated by TCRdb to the mid-2010s). The library was produced with 5' RACE. TCRdb lists the instrument as Illumina HiSeq 2500. A second roughly 6 to 11 cycle PCR used a sample-barcoded 5' primer and a J-beta primer mix. In-frame beta chains were kept once TCRdb had trimmed the public reads at Q25 with fastp and called clones with MiXCR. Rows are combined by CDR3 protein, so each entry shows the most common genes and DNA. In all, the sample holds nearly 1 million distinct CDR3 sequences, and roughly half of those were seen once. Together, the top ten hold 20% to 25% of the sample. The sequencing sample was made of blood. These receptor sequences come from a woman aged 55 to 70 in good health.

This rearrangement joins TRBV7-9 to TRBJ2-7; D uncertain. Germline assignment: CDR1 SEHNR and CDR2 FQNEAQ (reference sequence). The CDR3 runs 15 residues. V was shortened by 5 bases and J by 2 bases, with 16 bases between the two germline ends. The CDR3 bases are TGTGCCAGCAGCCCCACGTTGGCCGGAGCCTACGAGCAGTACTTC. This sequence encodes CASSPTLAGAYEQYF.

The rearrangement links TRBV2 to TRBJ1-5; the match to TRBD1 covers 7 bases. The CDR3 contains 15 residues. J was trimmed by 6 bases and V by 6 bases; bases with no gene match: 11. The germline gives CDR1 SNHLY, CDR2 FYNNEI. CDR3 amino acids: CASSEIGGSGQPQHF. The CDR3 DNA reads as TGTGCCAGCAGCGAAATAGGGGGCAGCGGTCAGCCCCAGCATTTT.

V usage is TRBV18 and J usage is TRBJ2-5; D is undetermined. The germline V gene has CDR1 KGHSH and CDR2 LQKENI. Trimming left V 1 base short and J 1 base short, with 4 bases between. The CDR3 length is 13 residues. CDR3 sequence (DNA): TGTGCCAGCTCACCACATCCCCAAGAGACCCAGTACTTC. Its translation: CASSPHPQETQYF.

This rearrangement joins TRBV29-1 to TRBJ2-1, with D possibly TRBD2 on 6 matching bases. CDR3 length: 12 amino acids. Germline CDR1 and CDR2: SQVTM and ANQGSEA. The CDR3 DNA follows: TGCGGGTTAGCGGAGAATAACAATGAGCAGTTCTTC. Translation gives CGLAENNNEQFF.

As regards this clonotype: Mismatch with germline at one junction end may stem from a read error. The V call is TRBV7-2, the J call TRBJ2-7; the D is unclear. The CDR3 consists of 13 residues. Per germline, CDR1 SGHTA and CDR2 FQGNSA. CDR3 residues: CASSSRRTYERYF. CDR3 DNA: TGTGCCAGCAGCAGCCGACGTACCTACGAGCGGTACTTC.

This clonotype has ten or more counts. The chain combines TRBV20-1 with TRBJ1-2, with TRBD1 as a possible D gene (5 bases). The CDR3 has 13 residues. Trimming removed 2 bases from V and 2 bases from J, with 9 bases in between. Germline assignment: CDR1 DFQATT and CDR2 SNEGSKA (reference sequence). The CDR3 bases are TGCAGTGCTAGAAGGGACGGGAACTATGGCTACACCTTC. Translating it yields CSARRDGNYGYTF.

This chain uses TRBV5-1 with TRBJ2-7; 11 bases agree with TRBD2. In germline, CDR1 is SGHRS, CDR2 YFSETQ. V lost 1 base to trimming and J lost 0 bases; unmatched junction nucleotides: 9. The CDR3 spans 18 residues. CDR3 bases: TGCGCCAGCAGCTTGATACCGGGACTAGCGGACAGCTCCTACGAGCAGTACTTC. This encodes CASSLIPGLADSSYEQYF.

This clonotype was observed a handful of times. The V call is TRBV13, the J call TRBJ1-2; D gene unclear. Germline V gene sequence: CDR1 PRHDT, CDR2 FYEKMQ (reference sequence). The CDR3 consists of 11 residues. Trimming cost V 5 bases and J 4 bases, with 5 bases left between them. The DNA of the CDR3 is TGTGCCAGCAGCATTCTCTATGGCTACACCTTC. Translating it yields CASSILYGYTF.

V gene TRBV4-1 combines with J gene TRBJ1-4; D gene uncertain. CDR3 length equals 13 residues. Deletions cut 3 bases from V and 8 bases from J, with 10 bases between. Germline CDR1 is MGHRA and CDR2 is YSYEKL. The DNA of the CDR3 is TGCGCCAGCAGCCAGGCCCTGGCGGAAAAACTGTTTTTT. This sequence encodes CASSQALAEKLFF.

CDR3 sequence (DNA): TGCAGTGCTAGAGTCCCGGGGGCGGGCAATGAGCAGTTCTTC. Translation gives CSARVPGAGNEQFF. The chain combines TRBV20-1 with TRBJ2-1; tentatively, D is TRBD1 or TRBD2 (6 bases each). V shed 1 base and J shed 6 bases, with 13 bases lying between them. The CDR3 contains 14 residues. Germline V gene sequence: CDR1 DFQATT, CDR2 SNEGSKA (reference sequence).

For this clonotype: At one of its ends the junction is not consistent with the germline gene, which may arise from a read error. The chain recombines TRBV7-9 with TRBJ2-3; 15 bases agree with TRBD2. The CDR3 is 20 amino acids. Germline V lookup: CDR1 SEHNR, CDR2 FQNEAQ (reference sequence). The DNA for the CDR3 is TGTGCCGGCAGTCGACATACCGGGACTAGCGGGGGGAAAACCACAGATACGCAGTATTTT. Its protein product is CAGSRHTGTSGGKTTDTQYF.

The chain has TRBV5-1 and TRBJ2-1, with 10 bases identical to TRBD1. Germline V CDR1 and CDR2: SGHRS, YFSETQ. Trimming cost V 2 bases and J 9 bases; bases outside gene matches: 5. This CDR3 region has 14 residues. DNA for the CDR3: TGCGCCAGCAGCTTTGGGACAGGGGCATTTGAGCAGTTCTTC. Encoded protein: CASSFGTGAFEQFF.

J is TRBJ2-1 and V is TRBV29-1; D might be TRBD1 or TRBD2, each matching 5 bases. The better agreement between TRBJ2-7 and the DNA end casts doubt on the J call. Germline V gives CDR1 SQVTM, CDR2 ANQGSEA. This CDR3 spans 12 amino acids. CDR3 sequence: CSVGESYNEQYF. The CDR3 DNA follows: TGCAGCGTGGGGGAGTCCTACAATGAGCAGTACTTC.

CDR3 residues: CSASPSVRSYNEQFF. Here the CDR3 DNA reads TGCAGTGCTAGTCCTAGCGTGCGCTCCTACAATGAGCAGTTCTTC. The rearrangement joins TRBV20-1 to TRBJ2-1, with D possibly matching TRBD2 (6 bases). The CDR3 loop spans 15 amino acids. Germline V lookup: CDR1 DFQATT, CDR2 SNEGSKA (reference sequence). The germline V and J ends were trimmed by 3 bases and 0 bases, with 12 bases remaining between them.